This entry describes one T cell receptor beta chain. The data originate from a study of blood T cells in healthy people across ages. A second about 6 to 11 cycle PCR used barcoded and J-beta primers. MiXCR, applied by TCRdb to the 5' RACE reads, yields one record per CDR3 protein. This sample has approximately 800,000 distinct CDR3 sequences, with under 80% found just once. J lost 7 bases, V lost 8 bases, and 11 bases had no gene match. Germline V gives CDR1 DFQATT, CDR2 SNEGSKA (reference sequence). The CDR3 is 14 amino acids. The sequenced sample was blood. V gene TRBV20-1 combines with J gene TRBJ2-3, with 11 bases identical to TRBD2. The receptor was derived from a man between 25 and 39 years old in good health. CDR3 sequence reads: CSPIAGGQYHTQYF. In nucleotides, the CDR3 is TGCAGTCCTATAGCGGGGGGGCAGTACCATACGCAGTATTTT.